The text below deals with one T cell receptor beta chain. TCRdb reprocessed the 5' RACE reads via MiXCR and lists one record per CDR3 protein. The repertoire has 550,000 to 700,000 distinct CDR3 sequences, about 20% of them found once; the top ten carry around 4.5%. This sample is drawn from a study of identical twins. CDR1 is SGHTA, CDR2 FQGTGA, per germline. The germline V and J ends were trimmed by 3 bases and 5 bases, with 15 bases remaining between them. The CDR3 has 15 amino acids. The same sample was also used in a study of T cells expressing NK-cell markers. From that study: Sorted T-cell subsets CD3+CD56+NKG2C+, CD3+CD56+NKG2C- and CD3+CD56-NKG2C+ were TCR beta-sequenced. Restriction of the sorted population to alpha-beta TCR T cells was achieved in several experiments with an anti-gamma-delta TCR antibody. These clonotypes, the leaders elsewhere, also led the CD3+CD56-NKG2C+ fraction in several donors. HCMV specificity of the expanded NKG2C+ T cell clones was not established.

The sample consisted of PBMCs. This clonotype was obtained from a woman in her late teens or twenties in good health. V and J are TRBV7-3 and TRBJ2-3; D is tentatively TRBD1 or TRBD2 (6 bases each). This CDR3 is CASSFLGGRGDTQYF. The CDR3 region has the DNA TGTGCCAGCAGCTTTTTGGGGGGCCGGGGAGATACGCAGTATTTT.